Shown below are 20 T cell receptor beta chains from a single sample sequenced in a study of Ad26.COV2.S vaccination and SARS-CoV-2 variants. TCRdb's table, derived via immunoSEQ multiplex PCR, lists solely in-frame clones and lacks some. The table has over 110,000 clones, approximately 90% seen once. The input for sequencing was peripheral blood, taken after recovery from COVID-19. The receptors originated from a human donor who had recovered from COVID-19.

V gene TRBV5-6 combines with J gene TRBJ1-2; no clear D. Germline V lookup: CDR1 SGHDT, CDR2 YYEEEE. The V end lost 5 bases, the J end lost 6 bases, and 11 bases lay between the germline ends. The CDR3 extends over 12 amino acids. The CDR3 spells CASSVQADGYTF. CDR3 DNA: TGTGCCAGCAGTGTACAAGCTGATGGCTACACCTTC.

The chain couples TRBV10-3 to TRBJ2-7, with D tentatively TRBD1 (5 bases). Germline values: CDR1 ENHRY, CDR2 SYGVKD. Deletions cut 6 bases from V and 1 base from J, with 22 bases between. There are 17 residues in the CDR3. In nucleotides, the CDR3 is TGTGCCATCAGCCCCCGTCGAGCGCAACAGGAGTCCTACGAGCAGTACTTC. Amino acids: CAISPRRAQQESYEQYF.

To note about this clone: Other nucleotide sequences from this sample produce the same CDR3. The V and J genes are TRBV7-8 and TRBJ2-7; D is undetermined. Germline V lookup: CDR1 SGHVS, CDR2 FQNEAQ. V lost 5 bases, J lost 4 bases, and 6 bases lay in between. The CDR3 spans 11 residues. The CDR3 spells CASSPSYEQYF. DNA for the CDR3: TGTGCCAGCAGCCCCAGTTACGAGCAGTACTTC.

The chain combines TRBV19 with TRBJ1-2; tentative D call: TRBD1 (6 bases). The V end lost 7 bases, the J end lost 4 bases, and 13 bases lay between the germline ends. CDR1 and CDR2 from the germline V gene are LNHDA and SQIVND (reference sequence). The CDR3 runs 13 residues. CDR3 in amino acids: CASTPDRSYGYTF. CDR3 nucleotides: TGTGCCAGTACTCCGGACAGATCCTATGGCTACACCTTC.

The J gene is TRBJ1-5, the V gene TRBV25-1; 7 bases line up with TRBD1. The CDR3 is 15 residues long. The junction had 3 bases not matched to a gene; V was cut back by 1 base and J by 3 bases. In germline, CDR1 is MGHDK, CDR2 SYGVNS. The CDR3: CASSEWGTDNQPQHF. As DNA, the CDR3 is TGTGCCAGCAGTGAATGGGGGACAGACAATCAGCCCCAGCATTTT.

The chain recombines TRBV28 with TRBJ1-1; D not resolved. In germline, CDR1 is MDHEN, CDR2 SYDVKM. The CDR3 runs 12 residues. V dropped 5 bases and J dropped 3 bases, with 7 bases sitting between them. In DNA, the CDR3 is TGTGCCAGCAGTCCTGACTACACTGAAGCTTTCTTT. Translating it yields CASSPDYTEAFF.

The CDR3 here is CASSLGLAGGDNEQFF. The CDR3 DNA follows: TGTGCCAGCAGCCTGGGACTAGCGGGGGGGGACAATGAGCAGTTCTTC. The chain employs TRBV7-2 and TRBJ2-1; 16 nucleotides agree with TRBD2. Per the germline V gene, CDR1 is SGHTA and CDR2 is FQGNSA. This CDR3 comprises 16 residues. V lost 5 bases to trimming and J lost 5 bases; unmatched junction nucleotides: 3.

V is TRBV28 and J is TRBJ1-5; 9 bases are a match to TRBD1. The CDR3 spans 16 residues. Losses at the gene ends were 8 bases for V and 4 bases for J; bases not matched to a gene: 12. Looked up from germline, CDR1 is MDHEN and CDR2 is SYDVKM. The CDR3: CASGQGPTIGNQPQHF. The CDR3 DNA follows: TGTGCCAGCGGACAGGGGCCAACAATAGGAAATCAGCCCCAGCATTTT. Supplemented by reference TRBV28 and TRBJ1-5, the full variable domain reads DVKVTQSSRYLVKRTGEKVFLECVQDMDHENMFWYRQDPGLGLRLIYFSYDVKMKEKGDIPEGYSVSREKKERFSLILESASTNQTSMYLCASGQGPTIGNQPQHFGDGTRLSIL.

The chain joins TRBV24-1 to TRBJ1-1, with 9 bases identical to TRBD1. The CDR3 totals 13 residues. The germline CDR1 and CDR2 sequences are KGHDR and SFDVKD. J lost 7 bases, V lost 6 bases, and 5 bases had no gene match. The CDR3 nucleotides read TGTGCCACCAGTAAGGGACAGGGTAGTGAAGCTTTCTTT. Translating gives CATSKGQGSEAFF.

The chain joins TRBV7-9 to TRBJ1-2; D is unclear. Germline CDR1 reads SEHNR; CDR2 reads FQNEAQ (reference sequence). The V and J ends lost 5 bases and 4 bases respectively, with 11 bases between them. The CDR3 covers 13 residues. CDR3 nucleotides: TGTGCCAGCAGCCCCGGACCCTCCTATGGCTACACCTTC. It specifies CASSPGPSYGYTF.

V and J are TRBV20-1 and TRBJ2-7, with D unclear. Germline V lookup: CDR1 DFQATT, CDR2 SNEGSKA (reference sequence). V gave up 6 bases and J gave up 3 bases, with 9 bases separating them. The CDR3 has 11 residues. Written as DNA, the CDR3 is TGCAGTGCCCAACTCAACTACGAGCAGTACTTC. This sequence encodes CSAQLNYEQYF.

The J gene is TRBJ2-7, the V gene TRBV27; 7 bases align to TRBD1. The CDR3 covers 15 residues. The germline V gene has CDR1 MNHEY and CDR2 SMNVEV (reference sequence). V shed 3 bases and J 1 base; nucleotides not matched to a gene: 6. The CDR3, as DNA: TGTGCCAGCAGTTTTTCCGGACAGGATTCCTACGAGCAGTACTTC. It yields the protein CASSFSGQDSYEQYF.

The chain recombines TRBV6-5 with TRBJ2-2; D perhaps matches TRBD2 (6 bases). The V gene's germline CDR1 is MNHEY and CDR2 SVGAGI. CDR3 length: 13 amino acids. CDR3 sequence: CAIGTANTGELFF. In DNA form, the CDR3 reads TGTGCGATCGGGACTGCGAACACCGGGGAGCTGTTTTTT.

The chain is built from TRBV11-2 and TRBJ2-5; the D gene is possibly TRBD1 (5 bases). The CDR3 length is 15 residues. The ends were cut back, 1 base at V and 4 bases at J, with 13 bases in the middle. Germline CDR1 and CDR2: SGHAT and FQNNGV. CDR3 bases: TGTGCCAGCAGCTTAGTACTGGGGCCACGAGAGACCCAGTACTTC. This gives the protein CASSLVLGPRETQYF.

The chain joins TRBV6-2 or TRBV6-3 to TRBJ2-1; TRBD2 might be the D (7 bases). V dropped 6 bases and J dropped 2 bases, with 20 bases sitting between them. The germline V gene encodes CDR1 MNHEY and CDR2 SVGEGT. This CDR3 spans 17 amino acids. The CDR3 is CASSKTRGGSTYNEQFF. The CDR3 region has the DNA TGTGCCAGCAGCAAAACGAGGGGGGGGTCCACCTACAATGAGCAGTTCTTC.

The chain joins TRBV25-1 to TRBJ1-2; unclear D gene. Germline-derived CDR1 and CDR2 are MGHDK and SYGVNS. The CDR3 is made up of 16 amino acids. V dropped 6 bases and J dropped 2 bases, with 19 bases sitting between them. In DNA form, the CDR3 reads TGTGCCAGCAGCGCTCCTTGGACTGGTGAAAACTATGGCTACACCTTC. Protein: CASSAPWTGENYGYTF.

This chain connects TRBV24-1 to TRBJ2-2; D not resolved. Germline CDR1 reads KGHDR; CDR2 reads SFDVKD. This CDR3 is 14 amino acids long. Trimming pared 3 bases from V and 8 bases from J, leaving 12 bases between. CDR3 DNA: TGTGCCACCAGTGATCCCCGGTCCGATGGGGAGCTGTTTTTT. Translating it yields CATSDPRSDGELFF.

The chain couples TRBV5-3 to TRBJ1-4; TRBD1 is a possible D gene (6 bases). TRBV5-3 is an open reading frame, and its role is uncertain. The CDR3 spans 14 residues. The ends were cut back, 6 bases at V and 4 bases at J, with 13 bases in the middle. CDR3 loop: CARNKGTRNEKLFF. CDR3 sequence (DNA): TGTGCCAGAAACAAAGGGACACGTAATGAAAAACTGTTTTTT.

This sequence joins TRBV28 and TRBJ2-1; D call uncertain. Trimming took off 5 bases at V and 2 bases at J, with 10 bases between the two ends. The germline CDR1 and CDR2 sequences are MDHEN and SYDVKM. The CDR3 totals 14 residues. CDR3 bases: TGTGCCAGCAGTCCCACGGATACCTACAATGAGCAGTTCTTC. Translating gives CASSPTDTYNEQFF.

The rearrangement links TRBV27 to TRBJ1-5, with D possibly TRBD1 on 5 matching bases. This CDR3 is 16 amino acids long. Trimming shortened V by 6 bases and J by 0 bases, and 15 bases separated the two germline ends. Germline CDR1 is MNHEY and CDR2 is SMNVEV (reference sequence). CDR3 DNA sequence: TGTGCCAGCAGACAGGCCGCGTTATATAGCAATCAGCCCCAGCATTTT. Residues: CASRQAALYSNQPQHF.